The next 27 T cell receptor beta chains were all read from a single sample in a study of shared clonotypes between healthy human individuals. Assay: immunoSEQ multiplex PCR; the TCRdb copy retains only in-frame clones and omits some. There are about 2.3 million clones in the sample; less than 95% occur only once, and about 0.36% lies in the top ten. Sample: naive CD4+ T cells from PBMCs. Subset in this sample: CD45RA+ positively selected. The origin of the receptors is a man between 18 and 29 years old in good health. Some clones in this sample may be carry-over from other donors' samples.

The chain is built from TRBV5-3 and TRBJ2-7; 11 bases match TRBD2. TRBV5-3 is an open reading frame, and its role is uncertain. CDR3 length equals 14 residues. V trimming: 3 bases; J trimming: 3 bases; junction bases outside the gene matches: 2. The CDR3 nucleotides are TGTGCCAGAAGCTCAGGACTAGCGGGCTACGAGCAGTACTTC. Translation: CARSSGLAGYEQYF.

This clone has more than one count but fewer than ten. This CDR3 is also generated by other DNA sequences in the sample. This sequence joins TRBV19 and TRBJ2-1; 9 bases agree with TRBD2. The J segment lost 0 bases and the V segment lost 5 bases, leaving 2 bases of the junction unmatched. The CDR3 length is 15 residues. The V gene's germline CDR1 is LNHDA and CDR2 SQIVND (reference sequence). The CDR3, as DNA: TGTGCCAGTAGTCTAGCGGGGTCCTCCTACAATGAGCAGTTCTTC. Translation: CASSLAGSSYNEQFF.

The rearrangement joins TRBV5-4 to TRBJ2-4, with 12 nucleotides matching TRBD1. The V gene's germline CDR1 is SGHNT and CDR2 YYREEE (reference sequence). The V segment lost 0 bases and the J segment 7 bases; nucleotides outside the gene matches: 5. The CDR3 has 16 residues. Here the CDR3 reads CASSLGRDRGLNIQYF. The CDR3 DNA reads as TGTGCCAGCAGCTTGGGGCGGGACAGGGGGCTCAACATTCAGTACTTC.

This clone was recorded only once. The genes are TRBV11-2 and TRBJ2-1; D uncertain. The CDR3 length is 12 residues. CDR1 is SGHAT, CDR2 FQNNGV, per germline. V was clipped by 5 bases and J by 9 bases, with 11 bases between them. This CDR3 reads CASSPFGGEQFF. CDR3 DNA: TGTGCCAGCAGCCCTTTTGGCGGTGAGCAGTTCTTC.

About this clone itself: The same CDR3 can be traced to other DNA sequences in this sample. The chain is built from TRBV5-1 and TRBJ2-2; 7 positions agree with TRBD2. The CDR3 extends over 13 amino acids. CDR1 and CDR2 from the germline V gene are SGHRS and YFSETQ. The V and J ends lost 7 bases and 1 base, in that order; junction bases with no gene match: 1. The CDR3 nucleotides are TGCGCCAGCTCGGGGGGGAACACCGGGGAGCTGTTTTTT. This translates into CASSGGNTGELFF.

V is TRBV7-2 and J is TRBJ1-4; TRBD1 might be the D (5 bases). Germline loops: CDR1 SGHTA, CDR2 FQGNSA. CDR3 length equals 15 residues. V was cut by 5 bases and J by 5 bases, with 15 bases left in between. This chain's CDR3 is CASSIGGGENEKLFF. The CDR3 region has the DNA TGTGCCAGCAGCATTGGGGGTGGAGAAAATGAAAAACTGTTTTTT.

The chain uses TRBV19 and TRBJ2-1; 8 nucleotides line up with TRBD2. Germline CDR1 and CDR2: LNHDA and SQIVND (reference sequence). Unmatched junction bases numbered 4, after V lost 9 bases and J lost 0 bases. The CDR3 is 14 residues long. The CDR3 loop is CARKSGSSYNEQFF. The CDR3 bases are TGTGCCAGAAAAAGCGGGAGCTCCTACAATGAGCAGTTCTTC.

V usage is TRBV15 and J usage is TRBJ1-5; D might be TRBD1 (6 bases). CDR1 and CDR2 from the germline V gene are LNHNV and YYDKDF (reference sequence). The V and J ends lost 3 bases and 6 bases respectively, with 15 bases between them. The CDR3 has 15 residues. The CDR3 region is CATSSHAGATQPQHF. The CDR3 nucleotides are TGTGCCACCAGCAGTCACGCAGGGGCGACTCAGCCCCAGCATTTT.

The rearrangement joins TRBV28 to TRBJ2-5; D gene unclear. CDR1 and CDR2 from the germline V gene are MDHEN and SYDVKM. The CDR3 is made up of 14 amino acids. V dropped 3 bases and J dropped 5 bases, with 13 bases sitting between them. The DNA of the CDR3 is TGTGCCAGCAGTTTTCGCAGGTTGAAGGAGACCCAGTACTTC. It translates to CASSFRRLKETQYF.

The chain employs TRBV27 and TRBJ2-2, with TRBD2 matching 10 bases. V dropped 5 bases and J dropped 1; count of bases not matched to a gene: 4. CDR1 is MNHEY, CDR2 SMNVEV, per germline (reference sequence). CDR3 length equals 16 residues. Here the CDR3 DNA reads TGTGCCAGCAGTCCTCGACTAGCGGGGAACACCGGGGAGCTGTTTTTT. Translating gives CASSPRLAGNTGELFF.

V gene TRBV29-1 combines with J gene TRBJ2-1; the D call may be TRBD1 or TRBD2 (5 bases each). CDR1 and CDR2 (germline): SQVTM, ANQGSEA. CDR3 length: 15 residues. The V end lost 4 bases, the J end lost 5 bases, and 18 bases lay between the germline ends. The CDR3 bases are TGCAGCGTTGGGTCAGACTGGGGGATCCACAATGAGCAGTTCTTC. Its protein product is CSVGSDWGIHNEQFF.

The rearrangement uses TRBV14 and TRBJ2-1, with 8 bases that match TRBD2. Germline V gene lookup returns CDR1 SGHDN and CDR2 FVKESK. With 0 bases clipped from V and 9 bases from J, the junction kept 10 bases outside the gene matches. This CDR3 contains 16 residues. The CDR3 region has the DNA TGTGCCAGCAGCCAAGATAGGAGCGGGAGTAGTAGTGAGCAGTTCTTC. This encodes CASSQDRSGSSSEQFF.

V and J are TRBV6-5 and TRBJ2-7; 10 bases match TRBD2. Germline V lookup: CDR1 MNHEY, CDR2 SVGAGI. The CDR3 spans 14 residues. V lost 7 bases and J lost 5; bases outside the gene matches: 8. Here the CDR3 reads CASKVLAGVNEQYF. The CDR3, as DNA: TGTGCCAGCAAGGTGCTAGCGGGAGTTAACGAGCAGTACTTC.

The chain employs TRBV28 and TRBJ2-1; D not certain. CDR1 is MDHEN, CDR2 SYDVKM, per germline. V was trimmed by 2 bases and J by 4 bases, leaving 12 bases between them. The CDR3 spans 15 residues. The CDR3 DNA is TGTGCCAGCAGTTTAAACTCGGCATTTTACAATGAGCAGTTCTTC. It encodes CASSLNSAFYNEQFF.

CDR3 sequence (DNA): TGTGCCAGCAGTGAAGCGGGCGTTAGCACAGATACGCAGTATTTT. Translation gives CASSEAGVSTDTQYF. This rearrangement joins TRBV6-1 to TRBJ2-3; D unclear. From germline, CDR1 is MNHNS and CDR2 SASEGT. V lost 0 bases to trimming and J lost 0 bases, with 7 bases between them. The CDR3 is 15 amino acids.

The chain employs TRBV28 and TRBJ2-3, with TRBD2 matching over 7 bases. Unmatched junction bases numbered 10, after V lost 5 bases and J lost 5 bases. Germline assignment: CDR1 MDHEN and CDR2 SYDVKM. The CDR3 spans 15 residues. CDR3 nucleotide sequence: TGTGCCAGCAGTCAAGCGGGAACCCGCGGAGATACGCAGTATTTT. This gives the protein CASSQAGTRGDTQYF.

CDR3 protein: CASSFKRGGLSYEQYF. The CDR3 DNA reads TGTGCCAGTAGTTTTAAAAGGGGCGGATTGAGCTACGAGCAGTACTTC. The chain is built from TRBV19 and TRBJ2-7, with D maybe TRBD1 (5 bases). Germline values: CDR1 LNHDA, CDR2 SQIVND (reference sequence). The V gene lost 5 bases and the J gene lost 3 bases, with 20 bases spanning the gap. The CDR3 is 16 residues long.

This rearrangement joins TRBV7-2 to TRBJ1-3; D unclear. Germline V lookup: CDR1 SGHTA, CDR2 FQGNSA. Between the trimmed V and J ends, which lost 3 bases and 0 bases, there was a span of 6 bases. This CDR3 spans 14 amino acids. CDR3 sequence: CASSLRRSGNTIYF. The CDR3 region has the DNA TGTGCCAGCAGCTTGAGGCGCTCTGGAAACACCATATATTTT.

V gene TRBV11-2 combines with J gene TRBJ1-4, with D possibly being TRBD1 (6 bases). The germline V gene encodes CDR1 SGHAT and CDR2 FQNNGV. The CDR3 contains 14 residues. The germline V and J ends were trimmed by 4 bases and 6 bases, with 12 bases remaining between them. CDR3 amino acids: CASSSDSTHEKLFF. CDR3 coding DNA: TGTGCCAGCAGCTCGGACAGTACCCATGAAAAACTGTTTTTT.

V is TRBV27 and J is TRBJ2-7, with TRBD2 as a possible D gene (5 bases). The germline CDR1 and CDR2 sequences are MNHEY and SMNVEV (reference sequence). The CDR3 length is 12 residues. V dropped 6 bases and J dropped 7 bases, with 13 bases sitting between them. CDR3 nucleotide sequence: TGTGCCAGCAGCTCATCGACGGGAGAGCAGTACTTC. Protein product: CASSSSTGEQYF.

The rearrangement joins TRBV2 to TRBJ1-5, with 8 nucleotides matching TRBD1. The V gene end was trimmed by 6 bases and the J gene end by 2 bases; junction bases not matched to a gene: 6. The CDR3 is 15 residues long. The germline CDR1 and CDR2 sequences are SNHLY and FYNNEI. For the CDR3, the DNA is TGTGCCAGCAGGAGGGACAGGATAGGCAATCAGCCCCAGCATTTT. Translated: CASRRDRIGNQPQHF.

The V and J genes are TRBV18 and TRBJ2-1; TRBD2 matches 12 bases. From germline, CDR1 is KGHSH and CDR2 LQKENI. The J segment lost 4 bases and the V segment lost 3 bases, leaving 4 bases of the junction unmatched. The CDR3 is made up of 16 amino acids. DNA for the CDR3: TGTGCCAGCTCACCGAAGACTAGCGGGGGATACAATGAGCAGTTCTTC. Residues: CASSPKTSGGYNEQFF.

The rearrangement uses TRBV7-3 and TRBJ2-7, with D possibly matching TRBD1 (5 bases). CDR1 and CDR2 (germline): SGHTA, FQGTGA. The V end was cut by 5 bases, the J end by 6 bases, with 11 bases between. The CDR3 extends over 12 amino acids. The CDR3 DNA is TGTGCCAGCAGCGCTCAGGGTCGCGAGCAGTACTTC. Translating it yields CASSAQGREQYF.

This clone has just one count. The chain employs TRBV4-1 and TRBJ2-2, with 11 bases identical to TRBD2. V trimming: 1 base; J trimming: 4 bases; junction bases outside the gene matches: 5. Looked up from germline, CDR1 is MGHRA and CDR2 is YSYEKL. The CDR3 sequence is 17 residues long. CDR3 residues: CASSQATSGSRTGELFF. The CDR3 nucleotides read TGCGCCAGCAGCCAAGCTACTAGCGGGAGTCGCACCGGGGAGCTGTTTTTT.

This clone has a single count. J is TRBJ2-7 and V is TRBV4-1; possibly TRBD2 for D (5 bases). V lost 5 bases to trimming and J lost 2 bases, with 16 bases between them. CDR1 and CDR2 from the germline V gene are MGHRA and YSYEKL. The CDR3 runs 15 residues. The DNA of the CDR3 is TGCGCCAGCAGCACCCGACACCTAGCTCCCTACGAGCAGTACTTC. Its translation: CASSTRHLAPYEQYF.

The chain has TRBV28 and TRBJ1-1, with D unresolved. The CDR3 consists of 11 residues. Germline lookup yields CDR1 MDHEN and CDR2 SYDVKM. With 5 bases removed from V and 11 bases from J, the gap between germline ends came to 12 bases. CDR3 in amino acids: CASSRSWLAFF. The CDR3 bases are TGTGCCAGCAGTAGGTCCTGGCTGGCTTTCTTT.

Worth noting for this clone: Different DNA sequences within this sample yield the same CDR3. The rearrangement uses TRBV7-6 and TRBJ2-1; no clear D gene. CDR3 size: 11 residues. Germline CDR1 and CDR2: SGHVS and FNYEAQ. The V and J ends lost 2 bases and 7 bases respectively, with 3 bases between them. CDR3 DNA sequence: TGTGCCAGCAGCTTAACTAATGAGCAGTTCTTC. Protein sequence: CASSLTNEQFF.